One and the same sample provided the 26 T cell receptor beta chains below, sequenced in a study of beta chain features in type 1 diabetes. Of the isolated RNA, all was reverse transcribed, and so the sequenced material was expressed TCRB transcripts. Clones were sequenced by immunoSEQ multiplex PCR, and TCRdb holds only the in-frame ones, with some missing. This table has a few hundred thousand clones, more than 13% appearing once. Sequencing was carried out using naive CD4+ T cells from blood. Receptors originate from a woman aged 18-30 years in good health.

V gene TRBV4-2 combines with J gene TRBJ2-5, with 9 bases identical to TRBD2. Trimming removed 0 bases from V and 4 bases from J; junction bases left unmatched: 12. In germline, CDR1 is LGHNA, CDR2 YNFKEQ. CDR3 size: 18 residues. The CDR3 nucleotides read TGTGCCAGCAGCCAAGATCTAGTCGGCGGGAGGGCTGGAGAGACCCAGTACTTC. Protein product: CASSQDLVGGRAGETQYF.

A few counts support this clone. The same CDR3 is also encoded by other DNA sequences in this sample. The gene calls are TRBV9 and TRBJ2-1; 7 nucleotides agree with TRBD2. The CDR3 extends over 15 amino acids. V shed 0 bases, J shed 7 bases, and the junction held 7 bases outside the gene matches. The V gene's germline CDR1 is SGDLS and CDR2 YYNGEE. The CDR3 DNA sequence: TGTGCCAGCAGCGTAGTCCCCGGGGGAGGGAATGAGCAGTTCTTC. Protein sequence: CASSVVPGGGNEQFF.

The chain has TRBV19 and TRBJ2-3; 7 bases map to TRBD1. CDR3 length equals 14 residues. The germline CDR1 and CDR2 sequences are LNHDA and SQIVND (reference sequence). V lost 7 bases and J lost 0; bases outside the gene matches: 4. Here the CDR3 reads CASKDRRSTDTQYF. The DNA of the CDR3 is TGTGCCAGTAAGGACAGGAGGAGCACAGATACGCAGTATTTT.

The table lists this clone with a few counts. The CDR3 reads CASTPQWWQGANVLTF. In DNA, the CDR3 is TGTGCCAGCACCCCACAGTGGTGGCAAGGGGCCAACGTCCTGACTTTC. The V and J genes are TRBV27 and TRBJ2-6, with D unresolved. The V end lost 7 bases, the J end lost 4 bases, and 17 bases lay between the germline ends. Germline lookup yields CDR1 MNHEY and CDR2 SMNVEV (reference sequence). CDR3 length equals 16 residues.

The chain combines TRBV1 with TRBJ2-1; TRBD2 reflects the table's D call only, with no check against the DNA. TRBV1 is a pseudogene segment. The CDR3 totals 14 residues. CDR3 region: CTSSLGLGNNEQFF. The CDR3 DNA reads TGCACCAGCAGCCTGGGACTAGGAAACAATGAGCAGTTCTTC.

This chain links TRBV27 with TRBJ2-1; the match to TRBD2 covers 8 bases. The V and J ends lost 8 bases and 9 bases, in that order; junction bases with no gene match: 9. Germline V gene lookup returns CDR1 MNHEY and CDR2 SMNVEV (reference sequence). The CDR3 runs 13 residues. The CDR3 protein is CASRSGLVGEQFF. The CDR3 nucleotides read TGTGCCAGCCGATCGGGACTAGTGGGTGAGCAGTTCTTC.

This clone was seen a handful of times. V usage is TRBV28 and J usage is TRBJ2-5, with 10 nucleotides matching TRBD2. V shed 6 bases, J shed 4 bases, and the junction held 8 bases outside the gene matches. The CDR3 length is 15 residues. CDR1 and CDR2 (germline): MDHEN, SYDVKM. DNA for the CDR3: TGTGCCAGCAGACTCAGGACTAGCGGTCGAGAGACCCAGTACTTC. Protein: CASRLRTSGRETQYF.

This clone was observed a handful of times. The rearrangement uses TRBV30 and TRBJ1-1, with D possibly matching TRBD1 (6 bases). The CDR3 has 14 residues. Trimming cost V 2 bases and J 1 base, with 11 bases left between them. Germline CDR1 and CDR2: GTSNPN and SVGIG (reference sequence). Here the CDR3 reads CAWSPGGKNTEAFF. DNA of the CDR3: TGTGCCTGGAGTCCTGGGGGCAAGAACACTGAAGCTTTCTTT.

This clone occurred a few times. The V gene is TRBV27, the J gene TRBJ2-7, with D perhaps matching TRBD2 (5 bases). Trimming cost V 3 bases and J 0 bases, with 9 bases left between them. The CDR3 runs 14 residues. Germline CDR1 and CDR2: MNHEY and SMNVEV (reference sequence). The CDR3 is CASSFAGPSYEQYF. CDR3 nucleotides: TGTGCCAGCAGTTTTGCGGGTCCCTCCTACGAGCAGTACTTC.

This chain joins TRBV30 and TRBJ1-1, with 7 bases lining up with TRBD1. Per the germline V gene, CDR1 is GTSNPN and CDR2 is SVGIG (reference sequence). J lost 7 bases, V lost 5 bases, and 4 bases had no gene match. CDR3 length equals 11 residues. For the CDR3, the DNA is TGTGCCTGGCAGACAGGGTATGAAGCTTTCTTT. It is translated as CAWQTGYEAFF.

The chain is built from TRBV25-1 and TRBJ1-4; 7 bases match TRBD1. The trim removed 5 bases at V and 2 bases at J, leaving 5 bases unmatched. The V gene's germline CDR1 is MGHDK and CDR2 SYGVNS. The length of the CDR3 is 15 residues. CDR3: CASSREGATNEKLFF. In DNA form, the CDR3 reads TGTGCCAGCAGTCGAGAGGGGGCGACTAATGAAAAACTGTTTTTT.

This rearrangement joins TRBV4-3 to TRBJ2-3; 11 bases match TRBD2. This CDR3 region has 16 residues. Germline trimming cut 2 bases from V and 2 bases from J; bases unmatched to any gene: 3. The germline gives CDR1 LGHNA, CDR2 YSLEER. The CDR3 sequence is CASSQHSGRVTDTQYF. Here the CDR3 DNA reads TGCGCCAGCAGCCAACATAGCGGGAGGGTCACAGATACGCAGTATTTT.

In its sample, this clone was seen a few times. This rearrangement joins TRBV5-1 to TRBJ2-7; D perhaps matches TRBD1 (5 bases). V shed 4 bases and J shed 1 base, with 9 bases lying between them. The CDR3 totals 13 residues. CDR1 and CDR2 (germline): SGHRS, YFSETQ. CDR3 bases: TGCGCCAGCAGCGCGGACAATTCCTACGAGCAGTACTTC. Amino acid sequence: CASSADNSYEQYF.

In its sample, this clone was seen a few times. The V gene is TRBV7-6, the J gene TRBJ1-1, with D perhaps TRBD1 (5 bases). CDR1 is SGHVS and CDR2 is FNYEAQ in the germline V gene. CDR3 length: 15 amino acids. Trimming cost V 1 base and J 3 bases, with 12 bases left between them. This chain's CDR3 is CASSLGRVGDTEAFF. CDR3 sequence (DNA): TGTGCCAGCAGCTTAGGACGGGTAGGGGACACTGAAGCTTTCTTT.

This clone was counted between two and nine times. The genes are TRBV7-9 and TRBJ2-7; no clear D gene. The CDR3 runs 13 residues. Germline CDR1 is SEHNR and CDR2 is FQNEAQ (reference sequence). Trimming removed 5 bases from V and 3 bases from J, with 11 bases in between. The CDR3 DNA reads TGTGCCAGCAGCGTGTCTTTCTACTACGAGCAGTACTTC. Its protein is CASSVSFYYEQYF.

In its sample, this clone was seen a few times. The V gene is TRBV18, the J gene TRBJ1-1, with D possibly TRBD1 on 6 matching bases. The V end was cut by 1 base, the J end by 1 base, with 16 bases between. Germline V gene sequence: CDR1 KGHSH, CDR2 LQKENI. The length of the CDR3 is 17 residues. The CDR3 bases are TGTGCCAGCTCACCACTTTTGGGCAGGGACAAGAACACTGAAGCTTTCTTT. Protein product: CASSPLLGRDKNTEAFF. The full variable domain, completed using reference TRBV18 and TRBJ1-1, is NAGVMQNPRHLVRRRGQEARLRCSPMKGHSHVYWYRQLPEEGLKFMVYLQKENIIDESGMPKERFSAEFPKEGPSILRIQQVVRGDSAAYFCASSPLLGRDKNTEAFFGQGTRLTVV.

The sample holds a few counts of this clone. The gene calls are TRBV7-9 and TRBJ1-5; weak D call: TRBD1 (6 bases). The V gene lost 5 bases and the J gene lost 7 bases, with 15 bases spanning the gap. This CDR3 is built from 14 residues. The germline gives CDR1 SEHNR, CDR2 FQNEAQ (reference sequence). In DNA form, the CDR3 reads TGTGCCAGCAGCGGGTGGACAGAGGGACAGCCCCAGCATTTT. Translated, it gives CASSGWTEGQPQHF.

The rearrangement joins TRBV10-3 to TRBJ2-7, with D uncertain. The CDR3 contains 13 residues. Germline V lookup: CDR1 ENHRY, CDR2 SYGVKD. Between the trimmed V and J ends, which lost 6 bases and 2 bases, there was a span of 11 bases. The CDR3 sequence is CAIRAAATYEQYF. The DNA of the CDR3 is TGTGCCATCAGGGCGGCCGCGACCTACGAGCAGTACTTC.

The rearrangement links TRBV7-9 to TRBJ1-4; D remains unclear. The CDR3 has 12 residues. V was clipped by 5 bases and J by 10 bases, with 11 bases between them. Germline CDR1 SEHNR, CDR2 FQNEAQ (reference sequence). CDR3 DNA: TGTGCCAGCAGCCGCGGAACCGGAAAACTGTTTTTT. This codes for CASSRGTGKLFF.

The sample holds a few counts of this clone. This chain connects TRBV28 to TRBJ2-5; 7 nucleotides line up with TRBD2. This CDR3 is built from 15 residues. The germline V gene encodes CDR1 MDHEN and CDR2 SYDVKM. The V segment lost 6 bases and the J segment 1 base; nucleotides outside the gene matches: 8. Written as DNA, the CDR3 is TGTGCCAGCAGGCAGCGGGGCGGGCCCCAAGAGACCCAGTACTTC. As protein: CASRQRGGPQETQYF.

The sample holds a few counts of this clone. Written as DNA, the CDR3 is TGTGCCAGCAGCCCTAGGCCAGCTAGTTATGGCTACACCTTC. Protein product: CASSPRPASYGYTF. This sequence joins TRBV7-2 and TRBJ1-2; D not resolved. Per germline, CDR1 SGHTA and CDR2 FQGNSA. The CDR3 loop spans 14 amino acids. The germline V and J ends were trimmed by 5 bases and 5 bases, with 15 bases remaining between them.

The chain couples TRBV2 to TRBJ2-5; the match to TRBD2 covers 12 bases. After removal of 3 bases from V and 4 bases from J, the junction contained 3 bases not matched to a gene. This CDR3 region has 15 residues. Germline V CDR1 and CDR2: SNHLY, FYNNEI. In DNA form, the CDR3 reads TGTGCCAGCAGTGAGCTAGCGGGAGGGGGAGAGACCCAGTACTTC. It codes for CASSELAGGGETQYF.

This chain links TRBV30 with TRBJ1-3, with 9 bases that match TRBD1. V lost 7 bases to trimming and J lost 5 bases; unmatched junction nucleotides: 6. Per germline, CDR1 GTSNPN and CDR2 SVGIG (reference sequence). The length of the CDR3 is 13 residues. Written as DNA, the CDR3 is TGTGCCTCCCGGGACAGGGAAAGAAACACCATATATTTT. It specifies CASRDRERNTIYF.

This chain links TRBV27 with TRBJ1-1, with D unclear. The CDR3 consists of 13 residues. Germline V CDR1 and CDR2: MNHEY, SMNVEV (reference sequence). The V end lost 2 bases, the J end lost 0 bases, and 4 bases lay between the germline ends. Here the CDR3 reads CASSLKLNTEAFF. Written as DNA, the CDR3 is TGTGCCAGCAGTTTAAAGCTGAACACTGAAGCTTTCTTT.

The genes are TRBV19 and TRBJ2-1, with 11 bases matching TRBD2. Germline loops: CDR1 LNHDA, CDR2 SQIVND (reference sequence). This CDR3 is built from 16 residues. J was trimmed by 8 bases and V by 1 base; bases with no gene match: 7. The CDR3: CASSIGISGRAHEQFF. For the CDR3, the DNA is TGTGCCAGTAGTATAGGCATTAGCGGGAGGGCCCATGAGCAGTTCTTC.

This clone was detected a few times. CDR3 loop: CASSVGTGGAYSNQPQHF. CDR3 bases: TGTGCCAGCAGCGTGGGGACAGGGGGCGCCTATAGCAATCAGCCCCAGCATTTT. V gene TRBV9 combines with J gene TRBJ1-5, with 12 bases that match TRBD1. Germline values: CDR1 SGDLS, CDR2 YYNGEE. CDR3 length: 18 residues. The ends lost 2 bases at V and 0 bases at J; junction bases unmatched: 6. The full variable domain, completed using reference TRBV9 and TRBJ1-5, is DSGVTQTPKHLITATGQRVTLRCSPRSGDLSVYWYQQSLDQGLQFLIQYYNGEERAKGNILERFSAQQFPDLHSELNLSSLELGDSALYFCASSVGTGGAYSNQPQHFGDGTRLSIL.